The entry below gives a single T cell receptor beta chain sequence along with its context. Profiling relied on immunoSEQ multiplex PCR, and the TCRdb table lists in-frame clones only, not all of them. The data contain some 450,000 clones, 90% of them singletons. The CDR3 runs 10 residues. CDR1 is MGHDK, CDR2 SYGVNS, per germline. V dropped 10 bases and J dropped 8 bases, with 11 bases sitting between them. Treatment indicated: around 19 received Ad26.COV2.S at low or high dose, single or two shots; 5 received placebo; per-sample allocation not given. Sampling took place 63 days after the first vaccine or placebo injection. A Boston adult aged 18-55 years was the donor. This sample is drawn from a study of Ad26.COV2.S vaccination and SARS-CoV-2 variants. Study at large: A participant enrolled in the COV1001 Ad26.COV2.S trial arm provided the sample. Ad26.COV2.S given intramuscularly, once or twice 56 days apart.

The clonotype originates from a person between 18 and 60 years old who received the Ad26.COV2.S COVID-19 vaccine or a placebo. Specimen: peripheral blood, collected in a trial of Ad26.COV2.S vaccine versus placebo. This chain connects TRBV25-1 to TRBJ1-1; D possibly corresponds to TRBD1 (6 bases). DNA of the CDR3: TGTGCCACCAGGGGAGGGGAAGCTTTCTTT. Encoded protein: CATRGGEAFF. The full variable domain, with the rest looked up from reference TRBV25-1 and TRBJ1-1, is EADIYQTPRYLVIGTGKKITLECSQTMGHDKMYWYQQDPGMELHLIHYSYGVNSTEKGDLSSESTVSRIRTEHFPLTLESARPSHTSQYLCATRGGEAFFGQGTRLTVV.